This T cell receptor (beta chain) was captured by sequencing in a study of response to subunit inactivated influenza vaccine. Study-level points and caveats: Only a handful of new T cells, the authors suggested, are recruited with each seasonal influenza vaccination.

This clonotype was detected a few times. Its antigen is unidentified. One entry per CDR3 protein, called by TCRdb with MiXCR from the RT-PCR reads. The sample lists under 850,000 distinct CDR3 sequences; roughly 18% were seen once. V was cut by 2 bases and J by 5 bases, with 12 bases left in between. Germline V lookup: CDR1 MNHNS, CDR2 SASEGT. The CDR3 extends over 14 amino acids. The rearrangement uses TRBV6-1 and TRBJ1-1; possibly TRBD1 for D (6 bases). The sample in question was PBMCs from blood, obtained 4 to 6 days after vaccination. The receptor's source is a man in his fifties who received an inactivated influenza vaccine. CDR3 nucleotides: TGTGCCAGCAGTGAAAGGGGTAGGGGGACTGAAGCTTTCTTT. This translates into CASSERGRGTEAFF.